This section outlines one T cell receptor beta chain sequence together with its context. Which antigen it targets is not known. No much larger clonotype is one base removed from it; base qualities were not supplied. From the germline V gene, CDR1 is SQVTM and CDR2 is ANQGSEA. Trimming takes 5 bases off V and 6 bases off J; junction bases not matched to a gene: 5. The CDR3 sequence holds 12 residues, the cysteine and phenylalanine included. The entry retains the CDR3 DNA only, 36 bases that are in frame from base 1. The record originates from a study of control samples from healthy donors and cancer patients (dated by TCRdb to the early 2020s). Libraries came from the immunoSEQ multiplex PCR assay. Drawn from immuneACCESS, this table holds only the in-frame rearrangements with V and J called that TCRdb kept. Clones are partly lost; checked studies trace under half to an unresolved V gene and leave the rest unexplained. Counted in this sample were tens of thousands of clones; roughly 80% of them appeared once. The ten largest clonotypes hold 20% to 25% of the sample.

This clonotype originated in a man aged 55 to 70 with colorectal cancer. Sequencing was carried out using PBMCs. Recombination connected TRBV29-1 to TRBJ2-7, and TRBD1 aligns with 9 junction nucleotides. The nucleotide sequence reads TGCAGCGTTAGACAGGGGGGTGGCGAGCAGTACTTC. Translated, it gives CSVRQGGGEQYF.